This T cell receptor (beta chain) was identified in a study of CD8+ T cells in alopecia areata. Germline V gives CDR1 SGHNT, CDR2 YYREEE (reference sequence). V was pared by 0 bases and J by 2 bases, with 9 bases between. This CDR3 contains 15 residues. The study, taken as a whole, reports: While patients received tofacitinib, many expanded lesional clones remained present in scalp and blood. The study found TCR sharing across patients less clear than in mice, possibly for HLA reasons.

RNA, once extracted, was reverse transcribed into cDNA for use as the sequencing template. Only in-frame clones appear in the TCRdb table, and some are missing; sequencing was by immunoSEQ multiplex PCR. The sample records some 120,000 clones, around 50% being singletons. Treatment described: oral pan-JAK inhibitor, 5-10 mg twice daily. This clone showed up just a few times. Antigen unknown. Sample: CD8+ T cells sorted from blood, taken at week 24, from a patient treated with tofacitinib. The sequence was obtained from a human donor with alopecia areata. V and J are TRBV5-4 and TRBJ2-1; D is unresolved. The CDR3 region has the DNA TGTGCCAGCAGCTTGGATTCAGATACCTACAATGAGCAGTTCTTC. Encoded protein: CASSLDSDTYNEQFF. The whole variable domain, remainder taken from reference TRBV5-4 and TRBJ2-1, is ETGVTQSPTHLIKTRGQQVTLRCSSQSGHNTVSWYQQALGQGPQFIFQYYREEENGRGNFPPRFSGLQFPNYSSELNVNALELDDSALYLCASSLDSDTYNEQFFGPGTRLTVL.